The next 19 T cell receptor beta chains were all read from a single sample in a study of Ad26.COV2.S vaccination and SARS-CoV-2 variants. As to treatment: around 19 received Ad26.COV2.S at low or high dose, single or two shots; about five received placebo; per-sample allocation not given. After the first vaccine or placebo injection, samples were drawn on day 63. Profiled with immunoSEQ multiplex PCR; TCRdb holds only in-frame clones, not every one. The table shows some 250,000 clones, with roughly 90% occurring only once. The sequences come from peripheral blood, collected in a trial of Ad26.COV2.S vaccine versus placebo. All receptors derive from a person aged 18-65 years who received the Ad26.COV2.S COVID-19 vaccine or a placebo.

This clone was observed once. The V gene is TRBV30, the J gene TRBJ1-2, with D maybe TRBD1 (6 bases). V lost 3 bases and J lost 4, with 36 bases in between. This CDR3 contains 21 residues. Germline CDR1 and CDR2: GTSNPN and SVGIG (reference sequence). CDR3 sequence: CAWSDLSRGGTPSSLSYGYTF. The CDR3 DNA follows: TGTGCCTGGAGCGATCTAAGTCGTGGGGGGACACCGTCCTCTTTGAGCTATGGCTACACCTTC.

V is TRBV6-5 and J is TRBJ2-3; 8 bases line up with TRBD1. Trimming removed 6 bases from V and 0 bases from J; junction bases left unmatched: 5. Germline V gene lookup returns CDR1 MNHEY and CDR2 SVGAGI. This CDR3 contains 15 residues. CDR3 DNA sequence: TGTGCCAGCAGCTACCAGGGGGCTAGCACAGATACGCAGTATTTT. Its translation is CASSYQGASTDTQYF.

The V and J genes are TRBV29-1 and TRBJ1-1; D is unresolved. CDR3 length: 11 residues. Germline V gene sequence: CDR1 SQVTM, CDR2 ANQGSEA. The germline V and J ends were trimmed by 6 bases and 2 bases, with 7 bases remaining between them. CDR3: CSVNVNTEAFF. In DNA form, the CDR3 reads TGCAGCGTAAACGTTAACACTGAAGCTTTCTTT. Supplemented by reference TRBV29-1 and TRBJ1-1, the full variable domain reads SAVISQKPSRDICQRGTSLTIQCQVDSQVTMMFWYRQQPGQSLTLIATANQGSEATYESGFVIDKFPISRPNLTFSTLTVSNMSPEDSSIYLCSVNVNTEAFFGQGTRLTVV.

The chain combines TRBV30 with TRBJ1-1; TRBD1 might be the D (6 bases). The CDR3 covers 13 residues. Germline V gene lookup returns CDR1 GTSNPN and CDR2 SVGIG (reference sequence). The germline V and J ends were trimmed by 1 base and 5 bases, with 11 bases remaining between them. CDR3 bases: TGTGCCTGGAGTGCTGGGGGGGCGACTGAAGCTTTCTTT. Its protein product is CAWSAGGATEAFF.

The chain links TRBV5-1 to TRBJ2-3; TRBD1 agrees at 8 bases. This CDR3 is built from 13 residues. After removal of 6 bases from V and 2 bases from J, the junction contained 2 bases not matched to a gene. Germline CDR1 is SGHRS and CDR2 is YFSETQ. CDR3 nucleotides: TGCGCCAGCACGGGACAGGACACAGATACGCAGTATTTT. Encoded protein: CASTGQDTDTQYF.

The chain links TRBV5-1 to TRBJ1-4; D is undetermined. Germline assignment: CDR1 SGHRS and CDR2 YFSETQ. The CDR3 consists of 18 residues. V was pared by 0 bases and J by 0 bases, with 15 bases between. The CDR3 region is CASSLASTNFATNEKLFF. CDR3 bases: TGCGCCAGCAGCTTGGCCTCGACAAATTTTGCAACTAATGAAAAACTGTTTTTT. The whole variable domain, filled in from reference TRBV5-1 and TRBJ1-4, reads KAGVTQTPRYLIKTRGQQVTLSCSPISGHRSVSWYQQTPGQGLQFLFEYFSETQRNKGNFPGRFSGRQFSNSRSEMNVSTLELGDSALYLCASSLASTNFATNEKLFFGSGTQLSVL.

The rearrangement uses TRBV7-2 and TRBJ2-5, with D uncertain. The CDR3 has 14 residues. Trimming shortened V by 1 base and J by 4 bases, and 10 bases separated the two germline ends. In germline, CDR1 is SGHTA, CDR2 FQGNSA. Written as DNA, the CDR3 is TGTGCCAGCAGCTTAGGGTATAGGTTAGAGACCCAGTACTTC. Encoded protein: CASSLGYRLETQYF.

In the case of this clone: Other DNA sequences in this specimen translate into the identical CDR3. The chain joins TRBV12-3 or TRBV12-4 to TRBJ1-2, with 7 bases fitting TRBD1. The CDR3 spans 12 residues. The V gene end was trimmed by 7 bases and the J gene end by 4 bases; junction bases not matched to a gene: 3. Here the CDR3 reads CASTPGGYGYTF. The CDR3 DNA reads TGTGCCAGCACGCCAGGGGGCTATGGCTACACCTTC.

The chain uses TRBV6-5 and TRBJ2-2; D is unresolved. Germline V gene lookup returns CDR1 MNHEY and CDR2 SVGAGI. Deletions cut 2 bases from V and 2 bases from J, with 9 bases between. The CDR3 consists of 15 residues. The CDR3 loop is CASSYRQDNTGELFF. DNA for the CDR3: TGTGCCAGCAGTTACCGGCAGGATAACACCGGGGAGCTGTTTTTT.

The V gene is TRBV5-1, the J gene TRBJ2-5; 10 bases fit TRBD2. The germline V gene encodes CDR1 SGHRS and CDR2 YFSETQ. The CDR3 is 16 residues long. V trimming: 5 bases; J trimming: 0 bases; junction bases outside the gene matches: 7. The CDR3 nucleotides are TGCGCCAGCAGACCAGCGGGGGGGATGTACCAAGAGACCCAGTACTTC. Protein: CASRPAGGMYQETQYF.

The chain links TRBV30 to TRBJ2-5; TRBD2 agrees at 10 bases. CDR1 and CDR2 (germline): GTSNPN, SVGIG (reference sequence). After removal of 3 bases from V and 4 bases from J, the junction contained 14 bases not matched to a gene. CDR3 length: 17 amino acids. The CDR3 is CAWSRFSAGGPGETQYF. The CDR3 bases are TGTGCCTGGAGCCGCTTTTCAGCGGGAGGGCCGGGAGAGACCCAGTACTTC.

The rearrangement uses TRBV5-6 and TRBJ1-2; TRBD1 agrees at 11 bases. The CDR3 has 16 amino acids. CDR1 SGHDT and CDR2 YYEEEE come from the germline V gene. V dropped 6 bases and J dropped 5; count of bases not matched to a gene: 12. The CDR3: CASTPRTGGFVYGYTF. Here the CDR3 DNA reads TGTGCCAGCACCCCGAGGACAGGGGGCTTCGTTTATGGCTACACCTTC.

V and J are TRBV7-2 and TRBJ1-2, with a tentative D call TRBD1 (5 bases). CDR1 and CDR2 from the germline V gene are SGHTA and FQGNSA. The V gene lost 3 bases and the J gene lost 8 bases, with 10 bases spanning the gap. The CDR3 has 12 residues. CDR3 bases: TGTGCCAGCAGCTTTGGAGGGGCCGGCTACACCTTC. This codes for CASSFGGAGYTF.

The rearrangement links TRBV5-1 to TRBJ2-3, with 7 bases matching TRBD1. There are 18 residues in the CDR3. Trimming cost V 3 bases and J 1 base; bases outside gene matches: 14. Germline loops: CDR1 SGHRS, CDR2 YFSETQ. CDR3 DNA: TGCGCCAGCAGCTCTCATCGAGACAGGGCCCAACGCACAGATACGCAGTATTTT. It encodes CASSSHRDRAQRTDTQYF.

The chain links TRBV7-2 to TRBJ2-1, with 11 bases that match TRBD2. The CDR3 length is 16 residues. Trimming removed 1 base from V and 9 bases from J; junction bases left unmatched: 8. Germline V gene lookup returns CDR1 SGHTA and CDR2 FQGNSA. DNA of the CDR3: TGTGCCAGCAGCTTAGTGGGGACTAGCGGTACAACTGAGCAGTTCTTC. The encoded protein is CASSLVGTSGTTEQFF.

Of note for this clone: One end of the junction does not line up with germline, which may come from a read error. CDR3 nucleotide sequence: TGTGCCGGCAGCCGGACCGATTACAATGAGCAGTTCTTC. It encodes CAGSRTDYNEQFF. The chain carries TRBV7-9 and TRBJ2-1, with no clear D. CDR3 size: 13 residues. The germline gives CDR1 SEHNR, CDR2 FQNEAQ (reference sequence).

V gene TRBV7-9 combines with J gene TRBJ2-3, with D possibly TRBD1 on 5 matching bases. The germline V and J ends were trimmed by 1 base and 2 bases, with 19 bases remaining between them. This CDR3 comprises 18 residues. Per the germline V gene, CDR1 is SEHNR and CDR2 is FQNEAQ (reference sequence). The CDR3 sequence: CASSLGFLRGRFTDTQYF. CDR3 nucleotide sequence: TGTGCCAGCAGCTTAGGATTCTTAAGGGGCAGATTCACAGATACGCAGTATTTT. Variable domain in full (rest from reference TRBV7-9 and TRBJ2-3): DTGVSQNPRHKITKRGQNVTFRCDPISEHNRLYWYRQTLGQGPEFLTYFQNEAQLEKSRLLSDRFSAERPKGSFSTLEIQRTEQGDSAMYLCASSLGFLRGRFTDTQYFGPGTRLTVL.

The rearrangement uses TRBV4-2 and TRBJ1-5; 7 bases map to TRBD1. There are 17 residues in the CDR3. The J segment lost 4 bases and the V segment lost 4 bases, leaving 13 bases of the junction unmatched. The germline CDR1 and CDR2 sequences are LGHNA and YNFKEQ. CDR3 bases: TGTGCCAGCAGCCCACTATCGGCGACAGGGAGGAATCAGCCCCAGCATTTT. This codes for CASSPLSATGRNQPQHF.

The chain couples TRBV6-2 or TRBV6-3 to TRBJ2-7, with D possibly being TRBD1 (5 bases). The CDR3 sequence is 15 residues long. Looked up from germline, CDR1 is MNHEY and CDR2 is SVGEGT. With 0 bases removed from V and 2 bases from J, the gap between germline ends came to 11 bases. The CDR3 spells CASSYSGAGPYEQYF. In DNA, the CDR3 is TGTGCCAGCAGTTACTCAGGGGCAGGGCCCTACGAGCAGTACTTC.